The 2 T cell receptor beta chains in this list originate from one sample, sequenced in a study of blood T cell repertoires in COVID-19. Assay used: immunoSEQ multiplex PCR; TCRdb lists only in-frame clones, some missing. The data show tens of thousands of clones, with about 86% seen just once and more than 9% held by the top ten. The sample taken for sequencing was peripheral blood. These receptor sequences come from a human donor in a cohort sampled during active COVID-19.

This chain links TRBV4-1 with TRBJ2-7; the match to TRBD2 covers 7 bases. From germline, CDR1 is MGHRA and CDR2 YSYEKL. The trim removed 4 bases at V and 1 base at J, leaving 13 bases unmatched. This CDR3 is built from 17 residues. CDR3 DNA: TGCGCCAGCAGCCGAAGAACGAGGTTAGCGGGTTCCTACGAGCAGTACTTC. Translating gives CASSRRTRLAGSYEQYF.

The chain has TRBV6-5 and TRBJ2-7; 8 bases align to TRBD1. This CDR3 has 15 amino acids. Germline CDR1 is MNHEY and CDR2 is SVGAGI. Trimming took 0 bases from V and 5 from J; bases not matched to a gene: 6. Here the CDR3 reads CASSYSGQGNNEQYF. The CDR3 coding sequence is TGTGCCAGCAGTTACTCTGGACAGGGTAATAACGAGCAGTACTTC.